The entry below gives a single TCR beta chain sequence along with its context. Its specificity is not known. This entry comes from a study of cytomegalovirus exposure and HLA in healthy donors. The V and J ends lost 9 bases and 2 bases, in that order; junction bases with no gene match: 4. The CDR3 is 12 amino acids. The germline V gene encodes CDR1 LNHDA and CDR2 SQIVND (reference sequence). Findings and caveats of the study: One later analysis reportedly identified an Asian-associated ancestry cluster that showed fewer N-insertions than the approximately 700-donor mean. Most sequenced TCRs were rare (though some public TCRs occurred in many donors).

13 Jbeta primers and 60 Vbeta primers were used for the PCR. Produced via immunoSEQ multiplex PCR; TCRdb's table is partial and in-frame only. The data contain some 220,000 clones, around 80% of them singletons. Material: PBMCs. This TCR derives from a boy between 10 and 17 years old in good health and CMV-seronegative. This sequence joins TRBV19 and TRBJ2-7; TRBD1 matches 7 bases. DNA for the CDR3: TGTGCCAGCCGGCAGGGGGCCTACGAGCAGTACTTC. Protein: CASRQGAYEQYF.